This T cell receptor beta chain was recovered during a study of post-analysis software for immune sequencing data. Whole-study results and caveats: Four or five TRBV segments were more frequent in patients than controls; TRBV5-6, TRBV5-1 and TRBV20-1 belonged to this group. Among multiple sclerosis patients, normalized Chao1 diversity was significantly below that of controls.

Unique molecular identifiers tagged the TCR beta cDNA libraries. TCRdb itself ran the PCR reads through MiXCR, one entry per CDR3 protein. The table has about 460,000 distinct CDR3 sequences, around 40% seen once. In the case of this clonotype: Its antigen remains unknown.

The CDR3 is 15 amino acids. Germline V gene sequence: CDR1 SGHAT, CDR2 FQNNGV. Trimming took off 3 bases at V and 1 base at J, with 11 bases between the two ends. The V and J genes are TRBV11-2 and TRBJ2-3, with D perhaps TRBD2 (5 bases). This TCR derives from a girl aged 5 to 17 with multiple sclerosis. Specimen: blood. The CDR3 spells CASSFSGLRTDTQYF. DNA of the CDR3: TGTGCCAGCAGCTTTAGTGGACTTCGCACAGATACGCAGTATTTT. Full variable domain (rest looked up from reference TRBV11-2 and TRBJ2-3): EAGVAQSPRYKIIEKRQSVAFWCNPISGHATLYWYQQILGQGPKLLIQFQNNGVVDDSQLPKDRFSAERLKGVDSTLKIQPAKLEDSAVYLCASSFSGLRTDTQYFGPGTRLTVL.